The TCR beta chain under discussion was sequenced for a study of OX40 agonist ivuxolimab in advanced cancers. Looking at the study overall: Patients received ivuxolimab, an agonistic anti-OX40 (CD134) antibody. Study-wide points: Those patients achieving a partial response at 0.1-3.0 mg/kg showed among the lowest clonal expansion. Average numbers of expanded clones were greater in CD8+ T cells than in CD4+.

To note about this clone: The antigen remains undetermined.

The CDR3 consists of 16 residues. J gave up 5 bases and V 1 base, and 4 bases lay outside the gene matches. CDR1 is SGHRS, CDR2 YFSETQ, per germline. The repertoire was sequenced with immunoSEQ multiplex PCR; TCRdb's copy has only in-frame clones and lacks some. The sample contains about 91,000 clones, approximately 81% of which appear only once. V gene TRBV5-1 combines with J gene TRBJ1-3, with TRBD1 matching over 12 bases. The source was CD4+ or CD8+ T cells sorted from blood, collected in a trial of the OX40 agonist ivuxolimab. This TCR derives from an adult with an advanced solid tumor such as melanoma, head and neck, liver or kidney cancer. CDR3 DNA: TGCGCCAGCAGCTTGCTGGGACAGGGGGCGAGAAACACCATATATTTT. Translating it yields CASSLLGQGARNTIYF.